One and the same sample provided the 28 T cell receptor beta chains below, sequenced in a study of T cell responses to AZD1222 COVID-19 vaccine. Clones were read by immunoSEQ multiplex PCR, and TCRdb kept only the in-frame ones, dropping some. The top ten clones hold around 20% of a sample with more than 85,000 clones, around 73% of them seen once. The sample consisted of peripheral blood, taken on day 0 of AZD1222 vaccination. The receptors were sampled from an adult in good health.

This clone was seen once. The J gene is TRBJ1-1, the V gene TRBV10-3; 7 positions agree with TRBD1. Germline loops: CDR1 ENHRY, CDR2 SYGVKD. The J segment lost 11 bases and the V segment lost 0 bases, leaving 0 bases of the junction unmatched. This CDR3 region has 11 residues. CDR3 nucleotide sequence: TGTGCCATCAGTGAGTCGGGACAGGCTTTCTTT. Translating it yields CAISESGQAFF.

This clone was detected a few times. V is TRBV7-2 and J is TRBJ2-5; 11 nucleotides agree with TRBD1. CDR1 is SGHTA, CDR2 FQGNSA, per germline. After removal of 4 bases from V and 5 bases from J, the junction contained 9 bases not matched to a gene. The CDR3 totals 16 residues. The CDR3 spells CASSSRRTGGAETQYF. CDR3 nucleotide sequence: TGTGCCAGCAGCTCCCGGAGGACAGGGGGCGCGGAGACCCAGTACTTC.

V is TRBV12-3 or TRBV12-4 and J is TRBJ1-2, with D perhaps TRBD1 (5 bases). The CDR3 loop spans 13 amino acids. V lost 0 bases and J lost 8, with 10 bases in between. The CDR3 DNA is TGTGCCAGCAGTTTAGCCCAGGGTCGGGGCTACACCTTC. It codes for CASSLAQGRGYTF.

V usage is TRBV7-2 and J usage is TRBJ2-1, with 12 bases that match TRBD2. Trimming took 2 bases from V and 8 from J; bases not matched to a gene: 4. The CDR3 contains 15 residues. Germline V gives CDR1 SGHTA, CDR2 FQGNSA. CDR3 loop: CASSLTSGRYDEQFF. The CDR3 DNA follows: TGTGCCAGCAGCTTAACTAGCGGGAGGTACGATGAGCAGTTCTTC.

A single count supports this clone. One end of the junction does not line up with germline, which may come from a read error. The chain combines TRBV7-2 with TRBJ2-7, with a weak D call TRBD2 (6 bases). From germline, CDR1 is SGHTA and CDR2 FQGNSA. The CDR3 contains 14 residues. The CDR3, as DNA: TGTGCCAGCGGCTTGTATGGGACTTCCTACGAGCAGTACTTC. This sequence encodes CASGLYGTSYEQYF.

This sequence joins TRBV7-6 and TRBJ1-4, with D uncertain. Germline V gives CDR1 SGHVS, CDR2 FNYEAQ. V lost 0 bases, J lost 7 bases, and 12 bases lay in between. The CDR3 extends over 15 amino acids. CDR3 DNA sequence: TGTGCCAGCAGCTTAGCGAAGGGAGGCGGTGAAAAACTGTTTTTT. This gives the protein CASSLAKGGGEKLFF.

CDR3 nucleotide sequence: TGCGCCAGCAGCTTCGAGGGGGCCTATGGCTACACCTTC. This encodes CASSFEGAYGYTF. This sequence joins TRBV5-1 and TRBJ1-2; 7 nucleotides agree with TRBD1. CDR1 is SGHRS and CDR2 is YFSETQ in the germline V gene. V was clipped by 2 bases and J by 4 bases; unmatched bases: 2. The CDR3 is 13 amino acids. The complete variable domain, with remaining parts taken from reference TRBV5-1 and TRBJ1-2, reads KAGVTQTPRYLIKTRGQQVTLSCSPISGHRSVSWYQQTPGQGLQFLFEYFSETQRNKGNFPGRFSGRQFSNSRSEMNVSTLELGDSALYLCASSFEGAYGYTFGSGTRLTVV.

The CDR3 reads CASSFRVTGELFF. CDR3 coding DNA: TGTGCCAGCAGTTTCCGGGTTACCGGGGAGCTGTTTTTT. This sequence joins TRBV28 and TRBJ2-2; no clear D gene. The CDR3 length is 13 residues. Trimming shortened V by 3 bases and J by 5 bases, and 7 bases separated the two germline ends. Germline V gene sequence: CDR1 MDHEN, CDR2 SYDVKM.

The chain has TRBV9 and TRBJ1-6; 9 nucleotides agree with TRBD1. The CDR3 extends over 15 amino acids. Looked up from germline, CDR1 is SGDLS and CDR2 is YYNGEE. V was pared by 3 bases and J by 6 bases, with 4 bases of the junction left unmatched. The CDR3 sequence: CASSGRDRVNSPLHF. In DNA form, the CDR3 reads TGTGCCAGCAGCGGCCGGGACAGGGTTAATTCACCCCTCCACTTT.

This chain uses TRBV11-2 with TRBJ2-2; D gene uncertain. CDR3 length: 16 amino acids. V was pared by 6 bases and J by 0 bases, with 14 bases between. Per germline, CDR1 SGHAT and CDR2 FQNNGV. CDR3 nucleotides: TGTGCCAGCAGGCAGCGTTGGCTCTCGAACACCGGGGAGCTGTTTTTT. This translates into CASRQRWLSNTGELFF.

V gene TRBV7-2 combines with J gene TRBJ1-1; D is unclear. This CDR3 spans 13 amino acids. CDR1 is SGHTA and CDR2 is FQGNSA in the germline V gene. The ends were cut back, 4 bases at V and 5 bases at J, with 11 bases in the middle. Here the CDR3 reads CASSSVVRTEAFF. The CDR3 nucleotides are TGTGCCAGCAGCTCCGTAGTGAGGACTGAAGCTTTCTTT. The variable domain in full, completed from reference TRBV7-2 and TRBJ1-1, reads GAGVSQSPSNKVTEKGKDVELRCDPISGHTALYWYRQSLGQGLEFLIYFQGNSAPDKSGLPSDRFSAERTGGSVSTLTIQRTQQEDSAVYLCASSSVVRTEAFFGQGTRLTVV.

This sequence joins TRBV28 and TRBJ2-3, with TRBD1 matching over 9 bases. CDR3 length: 15 amino acids. V shed 4 bases and J 2 bases; nucleotides not matched to a gene: 4. Germline lookup yields CDR1 MDHEN and CDR2 SYDVKM. The CDR3 DNA is TGTGCCAGCAGTTCCTGGACAGGGGACACAGATACGCAGTATTTT. Translating gives CASSSWTGDTDTQYF. The full variable domain, in which reference TRBV28 and TRBJ2-3 provide the parts outside the CDR3, is DVKVTQSSRYLVKRTGEKVFLECVQDMDHENMFWYRQDPGLGLRLIYFSYDVKMKEKGDIPEGYSVSREKKERFSLILESASTNQTSMYLCASSSWTGDTDTQYFGPGTRLTVL.

The chain joins TRBV27 to TRBJ2-6; 9 positions match TRBD1. Trimming removed 6 bases from V and 3 bases from J; junction bases left unmatched: 9. There are 17 residues in the CDR3. Per germline, CDR1 MNHEY and CDR2 SMNVEV (reference sequence). CDR3 DNA: TGTGCCAGCAGCGCGGGGACAGGGCTAAGTGGGGCCAACGTCCTGACTTTC. It is translated as CASSAGTGLSGANVLTF. Full variable domain (missing parts from reference TRBV27 and TRBJ2-6): EAQVTQNPRYLITVTGKKLTVTCSQNMNHEYMSWYRQDPGLGLRQIYYSMNVEVTDKGDVPEGYKVSRKEKRNFPLILESPSPNQTSLYFCASSAGTGLSGANVLTFGAGSRLTVL.

The chain uses TRBV2 and TRBJ1-5; unclear D gene. Trimming removed 2 bases at V and 0 bases at J, with 8 bases between. Germline CDR1 SNHLY, CDR2 FYNNEI. The CDR3 loop spans 15 amino acids. CDR3 loop: CASSEQGDSNQPQHF. CDR3 in DNA: TGTGCCAGCAGTGAACAAGGTGATAGCAATCAGCCCCAGCATTTT.

This chain links TRBV2 with TRBJ2-5; D could derive from TRBD1 or TRBD2 (5 bases each). The CDR3 spans 14 residues. Germline lookup yields CDR1 SNHLY and CDR2 FYNNEI. Trimming took 1 base from V and 2 from J, leaving 8 bases between them. CDR3 sequence (DNA): TGTGCCAGCAGTGAAGTGGGGGAACAAGAGACCCAGTACTTC. Amino acids: CASSEVGEQETQYF. The complete variable domain, with remaining parts taken from reference TRBV2 and TRBJ2-5, reads EPEVTQTPSHQVTQMGQEVILRCVPISNHLYFYWYRQILGQKVEFLVSFYNNEISEKSEIFDDQFSVERPDGSNFTLKIRSTKLEDSAMYFCASSEVGEQETQYFGPGTRLLVL.

This clone was observed a single time. This rearrangement joins TRBV10-2 to TRBJ1-2; no reliable D call. Trimming removed 2 bases at V and 2 bases at J, with 12 bases between. Per germline, CDR1 WSHSY and CDR2 SAAADI. CDR3 length equals 15 residues. CDR3 amino acids: CASSEGGVGNYGYTF. The DNA for the CDR3 is TGCGCCAGCAGTGAGGGCGGTGTGGGGAACTATGGCTACACCTTC.

This sequence joins TRBV6-5 and TRBJ2-1, with D possibly TRBD2 on 6 matching bases. Trimming pared 5 bases from V and 0 bases from J, leaving 11 bases between. Per germline, CDR1 MNHEY and CDR2 SVGAGI. This CDR3 is 15 amino acids long. This CDR3 is CASSLGTPSYNEQFF. DNA of the CDR3: TGTGCCAGCAGTCTCGGGACTCCCTCCTACAATGAGCAGTTCTTC.

The V gene is TRBV2, the J gene TRBJ2-3, with D uncertain. The CDR3 is made up of 12 amino acids. CDR1 is SNHLY and CDR2 is FYNNEI in the germline V gene. Trimming cost V 6 bases and J 3 bases, with 7 bases left between them. For the CDR3, the DNA is TGTGCCAGCAGGCCTGATACAGATACGCAGTATTTT. This codes for CASRPDTDTQYF.

J is TRBJ1-1 and V is TRBV6-5, with TRBD1 matching 8 bases. V gave up 6 bases and J gave up 0 bases; unmatched junction bases: 3. The V gene's germline CDR1 is MNHEY and CDR2 SVGAGI. The CDR3 is 14 amino acids. CDR3 in DNA: TGTGCCAGCAGGTCGGACAGGGTGAACACTGAAGCTTTCTTT. Protein: CASRSDRVNTEAFF.

The chain recombines TRBV19 with TRBJ1-5, with 9 bases aligning to TRBD1. V trimming: 4 bases; J trimming: 5 bases; junction bases outside the gene matches: 6. There are 15 residues in the CDR3. Looked up from germline, CDR1 is LNHDA and CDR2 is SQIVND (reference sequence). Written as DNA, the CDR3 is TGTGCCAGTAGTACGGGACAGGGTTGGGATCAGCCCCAGCATTTT. Protein sequence: CASSTGQGWDQPQHF.

The count of this clone is one. The V call is TRBV6-5, the J call TRBJ2-7; D tentatively fits TRBD1 or TRBD2 (5 bases each). With 4 bases removed from V and 1 base from J, the gap between germline ends came to 14 bases. Germline V lookup: CDR1 MNHEY, CDR2 SVGAGI. CDR3 length: 15 residues. CDR3 sequence (DNA): TGTGCCAGCAGTTTCATTGGGACCCCTTCCTACGAGCAGTACTTC. Its translation: CASSFIGTPSYEQYF.

This clone was found once. The rearrangement links TRBV7-9 to TRBJ2-7; a weak D match, TRBD2 (6 bases). The CDR3 has 13 amino acids. Germline CDR1 SEHNR, CDR2 FQNEAQ (reference sequence). V lost 5 bases and J 5 bases, leaving 13 bases between the germline ends. The CDR3 loop reads CASSLLGGDEQYF. DNA for the CDR3: TGTGCCAGCAGCCTGCTCGGCGGGGACGAGCAGTACTTC. Together with reference TRBV7-9 and TRBJ2-7, the CDR3 gives the full variable domain: DTGVSQNPRHKITKRGQNVTFRCDPISEHNRLYWYRQTLGQGPEFLTYFQNEAQLEKSRLLSDRFSAERPKGSFSTLEIQRTEQGDSAMYLCASSLLGGDEQYFGPGTRLTVT.

The J gene is TRBJ1-3, the V gene TRBV15; the D gene is possibly TRBD1 (5 bases). The CDR3 is made up of 17 amino acids. Germline V gene sequence: CDR1 LNHNV, CDR2 YYDKDF (reference sequence). The V and J ends lost 1 base and 0 bases respectively, with 13 bases between them. DNA of the CDR3: TGTGCCACCAGCAGAGCGGGCGGACAAATCTCTGGAAACACCATATATTTT. Its translation is CATSRAGGQISGNTIYF.

The chain couples TRBV5-1 to TRBJ1-2; TRBD1 is a possible D gene (6 bases). This CDR3 has 15 residues. Germline values: CDR1 SGHRS, CDR2 YFSETQ. V was clipped by 7 bases and J by 7 bases, with 23 bases between them. As DNA, the CDR3 is TGCGCCAGCTGGAACCGACCGGACAGCTTTGGTGGCTACACCTTC. Its translation is CASWNRPDSFGGYTF.

This rearrangement joins TRBV6-1 to TRBJ2-2; D could derive from TRBD1 or TRBD2 (5 bases each). Germline V lookup: CDR1 MNHNS, CDR2 SASEGT. Trimming left V 2 bases short and J 4 bases short, with 11 bases between. The CDR3 totals 15 residues. The CDR3 reads CASSELGTGTGELFF. The CDR3 DNA reads as TGTGCCAGCAGTGAACTGGGGACGGGCACCGGGGAGCTGTTTTTT.

The gene calls are TRBV5-1 and TRBJ1-6; D perhaps matches TRBD1 (5 bases). V shed 4 bases and J shed 6 bases, with 11 bases lying between them. This CDR3 comprises 14 residues. Germline V gene lookup returns CDR1 SGHRS and CDR2 YFSETQ. The CDR3, as DNA: TGCGCCAGCAGCCCGGGGGGTCGTAATTCACCCCTCCACTTT. This encodes CASSPGGRNSPLHF.

V and J are TRBV7-2 and TRBJ2-7, with 8 bases identical to TRBD1. The CDR3 totals 15 residues. V lost 1 base and J lost 0; bases outside the gene matches: 2. Per the germline V gene, CDR1 is SGHTA and CDR2 is FQGNSA. DNA of the CDR3: TGTGCCAGCAGCTTAGGGGGACAGGCCTCCTACGAGCAGTACTTC. Amino acid sequence: CASSLGGQASYEQYF.

The chain uses TRBV28 and TRBJ1-5; D remains ambiguous. Looked up from germline, CDR1 is MDHEN and CDR2 is SYDVKM. The CDR3 consists of 12 residues. Trimming cost V 3 bases and J 6 bases, with 6 bases left between them. The CDR3 DNA reads TGTGCCAGCAGTTTCATGGGTCAGCCCCAGCATTTT. Translation gives CASSFMGQPQHF. Based on the CDR3 plus reference TRBV28 and TRBJ1-5, the full variable domain is DVKVTQSSRYLVKRTGEKVFLECVQDMDHENMFWYRQDPGLGLRLIYFSYDVKMKEKGDIPEGYSVSREKKERFSLILESASTNQTSMYLCASSFMGQPQHFGDGTRLSIL.